Following are 25 T cell receptor beta chains from one sample sequenced in a study of PD-1 blockade in classical Hodgkin lymphoma. Every one of the patients relapsed after autologous stem cell transplantation (brentuximab vedotin exposure was variable). Sequenced by immunoSEQ multiplex PCR; TCRdb stores in-frame clones only, minus some. Of about 97,000 clones listed, over 70% are singletons. This material consisted of peripheral blood mononuclear cells (PBMCs), taken at baseline. These receptors were obtained from a human donor with classical Hodgkin lymphoma.

This clone was observed a single time. This chain connects TRBV21-1 to TRBJ1-4. TRBV21-1 is a known pseudogene. The CDR3 has 13 amino acids. In DNA form, the CDR3 reads TGTGCCAGCAGCAATAGGCGTGTGGGAAAACTGTTTTTT. Amino acid sequence: CASSNRRVGKLFF.

This clone was seen a handful of times. This chain uses TRBV9 with TRBJ1-1; 7 bases match TRBD1. The germline V gene encodes CDR1 SGDLS and CDR2 YYNGEE. V trimming: 4 bases; J trimming: 1 base; junction bases outside the gene matches: 4. CDR3 size: 14 residues. CDR3 residues: CASSSRQGNTEAFF. As DNA, the CDR3 is TGTGCCAGCAGCTCCCGACAGGGGAACACTGAAGCTTTCTTT.

V gene TRBV15 combines with J gene TRBJ2-2; 7 bases are a match to TRBD1. Losses at the gene ends were 5 bases for V and 1 base for J; bases not matched to a gene: 7. Per the germline V gene, CDR1 is LNHNV and CDR2 is YYDKDF (reference sequence). There are 16 residues in the CDR3. The CDR3 DNA reads TGTGCCACCAGCCCGGGGCAGGGGGAGAACACCGGGGAGCTGTTTTTT. Amino acid sequence: CATSPGQGENTGELFF.

V is TRBV5-4 and J is TRBJ2-1; 11 bases match TRBD2. CDR3 size: 16 residues. CDR1 SGHNT and CDR2 YYREEE come from the germline V gene (reference sequence). The V gene end was trimmed by 4 bases and the J gene end by 1 base; junction bases not matched to a gene: 4. The CDR3 coding sequence is TGTGCCAGCAGCCCGGGACTAGCGGATTCCTACAATGAGCAGTTCTTC. Amino acids: CASSPGLADSYNEQFF.

The chain couples TRBV5-1 to TRBJ2-5; 11 positions match TRBD2. This CDR3 is built from 14 residues. Germline trimming cut 4 bases from V and 2 bases from J; bases unmatched to any gene: 1. Germline-derived CDR1 and CDR2 are SGHRS and YFSETQ. The CDR3 sequence: CASSIAGGQETQYF. The CDR3 DNA follows: TGCGCCAGCAGCATAGCGGGAGGGCAAGAGACCCAGTACTTC. Filled out from reference TRBV5-1 and TRBJ2-5, the complete variable domain reads KAGVTQTPRYLIKTRGQQVTLSCSPISGHRSVSWYQQTPGQGLQFLFEYFSETQRNKGNFPGRFSGRQFSNSRSEMNVSTLELGDSALYLCASSIAGGQETQYFGPGTRLLVL.

Written as DNA, the CDR3 is TGTGCCTGGAGTGTTGGAGGGAGTGGACGGGGTGGCTACGAGCAGTACTTC. Its protein is CAWSVGGSGRGGYEQYF. V and J are TRBV30 and TRBJ2-7; a possible D gene is TRBD2 (6 bases). Looked up from germline, CDR1 is GTSNPN and CDR2 is SVGIG (reference sequence). This CDR3 comprises 17 residues. With 0 bases removed from V and 3 bases from J, the gap between germline ends came to 21 bases.

This chain connects TRBV15 to TRBJ1-6; D remains ambiguous. V lost 1 base and J 6 bases, leaving 7 bases between the germline ends. Germline CDR1 is LNHNV and CDR2 is YYDKDF (reference sequence). The CDR3 runs to 14 residues. CDR3: CATSRGMGNSPLHF. The CDR3 DNA sequence: TGTGCCACCAGCAGAGGAATGGGTAATTCACCCCTCCACTTT.

This clone was recorded a few times. This rearrangement joins TRBV15 to TRBJ1-3; D gene uncertain. The CDR3 loop spans 17 amino acids. Trimming shortened V by 2 bases and J by 0 bases, and 14 bases separated the two germline ends. Germline assignment: CDR1 LNHNV and CDR2 YYDKDF (reference sequence). The CDR3 DNA sequence: TGTGCCACCAGCAGATCTTTGACACCGAGCTCTGGAAACACCATATATTTT. Amino acid sequence: CATSRSLTPSSGNTIYF. The entire variable domain, with the rest obtained from reference TRBV15 and TRBJ1-3, is as follows: DAMVIQNPRYQVTQFGKPVTLSCSQTLNHNVMYWYQQKSSQAPKLLFHYYDKDFNNEADTPDNFQSRRPNTSFCFLDIRSPGLGDTAMYLCATSRSLTPSSGNTIYFGEGSWLTVV.

The chain carries TRBV6-4 and TRBJ2-5, with D tentatively TRBD1 (6 bases). The CDR3 is 14 amino acids. Germline CDR1 is MRHNA and CDR2 is SNTAGT. Trimming stripped 2 bases from V and 5 bases from J, with 12 bases between. Here the CDR3 reads CASSDMQGRETQYF. For the CDR3, the DNA is TGTGCCAGCAGTGACATGCAGGGGCGGGAGACCCAGTACTTC.

The chain recombines TRBV5-5 with TRBJ2-1; no clear D. The CDR3 covers 13 residues. CDR1 and CDR2 from the germline V gene are SGHKS and YYEKEE (reference sequence). Trimming stripped 1 base from V and 7 bases from J, with 9 bases between. The CDR3 nucleotides read TGTGCCAGCAGCTTGAATACTCCTAATGAGCAGTTCTTC. Protein product: CASSLNTPNEQFF.

V and J are TRBV5-4 and TRBJ2-1, with D possibly matching TRBD2 (6 bases). Germline-derived CDR1 and CDR2 are SGHNT and YYREEE (reference sequence). The CDR3 is 15 residues long. V lost 2 bases, J lost 0 bases, and 9 bases lay in between. The CDR3 protein is CASSFSGSSYNEQFF. In nucleotides, the CDR3 is TGTGCCAGCAGCTTCTCCGGGAGCTCCTACAATGAGCAGTTCTTC.

The chain carries TRBV10-3 and TRBJ1-4, with D possibly matching TRBD1 (5 bases). The CDR3 totals 13 residues. Germline V gene sequence: CDR1 ENHRY, CDR2 SYGVKD. The germline V and J ends were trimmed by 8 bases and 5 bases, with 12 bases remaining between them. The CDR3 nucleotides are TGTGCCATCTCCGGGACGGGCAATGAAAAACTGTTTTTT. Protein product: CAISGTGNEKLFF.

The rearrangement uses TRBV5-8 and TRBJ1-5; D might be TRBD1 (6 bases). CDR1 SGHTS and CDR2 YDEGEE come from the germline V gene. The CDR3 totals 13 residues. The V and J ends lost 5 bases and 6 bases respectively, with 12 bases between them. CDR3 residues: CASSYRVLQPQHF. CDR3 DNA sequence: TGTGCCAGCAGTTACAGGGTTCTTCAGCCCCAGCATTTT.

The J gene is TRBJ1-5, the V gene TRBV11-2, with D unresolved. There are 13 residues in the CDR3. Deletions cut 5 bases from V and 6 bases from J, with 11 bases between. Per germline, CDR1 SGHAT and CDR2 FQNNGV. The CDR3 sequence: CASSKGEGQPQHF. In DNA, the CDR3 is TGTGCCAGCAGCAAGGGAGAGGGTCAGCCCCAGCATTTT.

This chain connects TRBV9 to TRBJ2-7; no reliable D call. Trimming left V 0 bases short and J 1 base short, with 11 bases between. Germline V CDR1 and CDR2: SGDLS, YYNGEE. This CDR3 is built from 15 residues. This chain's CDR3 is CASSVEARASYEQYF. CDR3 DNA sequence: TGTGCCAGCAGCGTAGAAGCTAGGGCATCCTACGAGCAGTACTTC. Full variable domain (missing parts from reference TRBV9 and TRBJ2-7): DSGVTQTPKHLITATGQRVTLRCSPRSGDLSVYWYQQSLDQGLQFLIQYYNGEERAKGNILERFSAQQFPDLHSELNLSSLELGDSALYFCASSVEARASYEQYFGPGTRLTVT.

V gene TRBV7-9 combines with J gene TRBJ2-1; 10 nucleotides agree with TRBD2. V trimming: 5 bases; J trimming: 3 bases; junction bases outside the gene matches: 4. CDR1 is SEHNR, CDR2 FQNEAQ, per germline (reference sequence). The CDR3 runs 15 residues. In DNA form, the CDR3 reads TGTGCCAGCAGCCTGGGACTAGCGAGCTACAATGAGCAGTTCTTC. The encoded protein is CASSLGLASYNEQFF.

This chain uses TRBV7-8 with TRBJ2-7; TRBD2 aligns across 10 bases. V shed 5 bases, J shed 5 bases, and the junction held 9 bases outside the gene matches. This CDR3 has 15 residues. Germline V gene sequence: CDR1 SGHVS, CDR2 FQNEAQ. CDR3 in DNA: TGTGCCAGCAGCCAAATAAAAGGGACTAGCGACGAGCAGTACTTC. Its translation is CASSQIKGTSDEQYF.

This clone was picked up a small number of times. DNA for the CDR3: TGTGCCAGCAGCTTAGTCGGGCAGGGCTACGAGCAGTACTTC. This gives the protein CASSLVGQGYEQYF. The chain couples TRBV11-2 to TRBJ2-7; D may be TRBD1 (5 bases). Germline assignment: CDR1 SGHAT and CDR2 FQNNGV. The CDR3 spans 14 residues. V lost 1 base to trimming and J lost 3 bases, with 10 bases between them.

This clone was seen more than once but under ten times. This chain uses TRBV29-1 with TRBJ1-1, with D possibly being TRBD1 (5 bases). CDR1 is SQVTM and CDR2 is ANQGSEA in the germline V gene. Trimming pared 7 bases from V and 1 base from J, leaving 10 bases between. This CDR3 spans 12 amino acids. This chain's CDR3 is CSARQTNTEAFF. DNA of the CDR3: TGCAGCGCCCGACAGACGAACACTGAAGCTTTCTTT. Full variable domain (outside the CDR3, taken from reference TRBV29-1 and TRBJ1-1): SAVISQKPSRDICQRGTSLTIQCQVDSQVTMMFWYRQQPGQSLTLIATANQGSEATYESGFVIDKFPISRPNLTFSTLTVSNMSPEDSSIYLCSARQTNTEAFFGQGTRLTVV.

The rearrangement joins TRBV6-6 to TRBJ2-3; 7 nucleotides match TRBD1. Germline lookup yields CDR1 MNHNY and CDR2 SVGAGI (reference sequence). The CDR3 sequence is 12 residues long. Trimming removed 4 bases from V and 10 bases from J; junction bases left unmatched: 5. CDR3 nucleotides: TGTGCCAGCAGTTTCCTGACAGGGCCGCAGTATTTT. It translates to CASSFLTGPQYF.

This sequence joins TRBV6-5 and TRBJ2-1, with TRBD2 matching 7 bases. V lost 7 bases and J lost 6; bases outside the gene matches: 12. The CDR3 is 15 residues long. The germline gives CDR1 MNHEY, CDR2 SVGAGI. CDR3 loop: CASTLSGTTTNEQFF. The DNA for the CDR3 is TGTGCCAGCACGTTGAGCGGGACCACAACCAATGAGCAGTTCTTC.

This CDR3 reads CASSILGTYTGELFF. CDR3 DNA sequence: TGTGCCAGTAGTATTCTCGGGACCTACACCGGGGAGCTGTTTTTT. The chain carries TRBV19 and TRBJ2-2, with D perhaps matching TRBD1 or TRBD2 (5 bases each). The CDR3 runs to 15 residues. Germline V lookup: CDR1 LNHDA, CDR2 SQIVND (reference sequence). The V gene lost 3 bases and the J gene lost 3 bases, with 11 bases spanning the gap.

The rearrangement links TRBV27 to TRBJ2-1; TRBD1 matches 7 bases. Trimming removed 1 base from V and 5 bases from J; junction bases left unmatched: 8. CDR3 length: 16 residues. Germline V gene sequence: CDR1 MNHEY, CDR2 SMNVEV (reference sequence). DNA for the CDR3: TGTGCCAGCAGTTTATTAGAGGGGGCGGCAGACAATGAGCAGTTCTTC. Encoded protein: CASSLLEGAADNEQFF.

This clone was recorded only once. The chain combines TRBV5-4 with TRBJ1-2; tentative D call: TRBD1 (5 bases). Germline loops: CDR1 SGHNT, CDR2 YYREEE (reference sequence). V was cut by 4 bases and J by 5 bases, with 15 bases left in between. The CDR3 loop spans 14 amino acids. CDR3 nucleotide sequence: TGTGCCAGCAGCCGAGCGGCGGGGGATTATGGCTACACCTTC. Encoded protein: CASSRAAGDYGYTF.

This chain links TRBV10-3 with TRBJ2-5, with D perhaps matching TRBD2 (6 bases). CDR3 length: 11 amino acids. Germline V CDR1 and CDR2: ENHRY, SYGVKD. Trimming took off 10 bases at V and 4 bases at J, with 10 bases between the two ends. The chain's CDR3 is CATTSAETQYF. CDR3 DNA sequence: TGTGCCACGACTAGTGCAGAGACCCAGTACTTC.